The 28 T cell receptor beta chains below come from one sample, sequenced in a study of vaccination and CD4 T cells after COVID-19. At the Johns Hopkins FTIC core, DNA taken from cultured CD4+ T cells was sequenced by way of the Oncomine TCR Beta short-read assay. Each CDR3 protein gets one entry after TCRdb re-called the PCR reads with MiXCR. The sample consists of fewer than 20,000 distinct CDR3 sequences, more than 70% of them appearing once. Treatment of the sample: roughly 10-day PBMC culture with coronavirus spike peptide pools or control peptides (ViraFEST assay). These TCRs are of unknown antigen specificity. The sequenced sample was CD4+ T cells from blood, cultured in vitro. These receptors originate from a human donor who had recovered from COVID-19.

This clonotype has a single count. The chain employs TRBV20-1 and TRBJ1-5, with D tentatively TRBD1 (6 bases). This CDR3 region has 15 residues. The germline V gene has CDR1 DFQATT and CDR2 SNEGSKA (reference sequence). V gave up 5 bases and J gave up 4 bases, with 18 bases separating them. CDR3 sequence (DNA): TGCAGTGCTCGGGTCCTGGGGGCTGGGAATCAGCCCCAGCATTTT. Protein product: CSARVLGAGNQPQHF.

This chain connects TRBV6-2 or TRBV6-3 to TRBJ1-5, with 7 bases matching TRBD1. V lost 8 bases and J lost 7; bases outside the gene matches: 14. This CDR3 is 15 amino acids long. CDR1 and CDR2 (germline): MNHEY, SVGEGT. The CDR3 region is CASRHGTDRWQPQHF. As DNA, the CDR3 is TGTGCCAGCCGCCACGGGACAGACCGTTGGCAGCCCCAGCATTTT.

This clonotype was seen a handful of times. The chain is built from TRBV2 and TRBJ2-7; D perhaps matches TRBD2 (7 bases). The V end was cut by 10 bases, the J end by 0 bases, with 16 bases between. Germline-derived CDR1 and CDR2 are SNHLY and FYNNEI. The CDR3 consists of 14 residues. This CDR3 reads CATKRDTDSYEQYF. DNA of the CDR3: TGTGCCACAAAGCGGGACACAGACTCCTACGAGCAGTACTTC. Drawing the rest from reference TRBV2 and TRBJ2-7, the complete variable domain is EPEVTQTPSHQVTQMGQEVILRCVPISNHLYFYWYRQILGQKVEFLVSFYNNEISEKSEIFDDQFSVERPDGSNFTLKIRSTKLEDSAMYFCATKRDTDSYEQYFGPGTRLTVT.

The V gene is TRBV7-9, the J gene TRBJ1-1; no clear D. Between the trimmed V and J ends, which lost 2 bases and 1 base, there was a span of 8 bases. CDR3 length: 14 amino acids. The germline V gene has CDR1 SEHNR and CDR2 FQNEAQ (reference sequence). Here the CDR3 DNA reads TGTGCCAGCAGCTTACGGGGAGAGAACACTGAAGCTTTCTTT. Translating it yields CASSLRGENTEAFF.

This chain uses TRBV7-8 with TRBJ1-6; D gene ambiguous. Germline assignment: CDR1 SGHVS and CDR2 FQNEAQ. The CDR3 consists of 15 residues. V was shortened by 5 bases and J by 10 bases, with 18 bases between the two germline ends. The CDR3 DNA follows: TGTGCCAGCAGCACCCGGAAAGGGAAGGTATCACCCCTCCACTTT. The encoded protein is CASSTRKGKVSPLHF.

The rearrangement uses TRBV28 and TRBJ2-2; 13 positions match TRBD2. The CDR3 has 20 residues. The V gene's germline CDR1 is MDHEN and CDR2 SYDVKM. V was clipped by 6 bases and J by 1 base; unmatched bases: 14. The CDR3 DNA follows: TGTGCCAGCAGGGCCCCCGCTGGGGGACTAGCGGGAAGGAACACCGGGGAGCTGTTTTTT. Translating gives CASRAPAGGLAGRNTGELFF.

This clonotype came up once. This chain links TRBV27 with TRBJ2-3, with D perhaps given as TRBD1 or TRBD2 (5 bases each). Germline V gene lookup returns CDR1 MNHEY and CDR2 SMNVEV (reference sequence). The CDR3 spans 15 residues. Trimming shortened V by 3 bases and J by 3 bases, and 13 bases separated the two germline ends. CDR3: CASSFWGIGTDTQYF. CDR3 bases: TGTGCCAGCAGTTTTTGGGGGATTGGGACAGATACGCAGTATTTT.

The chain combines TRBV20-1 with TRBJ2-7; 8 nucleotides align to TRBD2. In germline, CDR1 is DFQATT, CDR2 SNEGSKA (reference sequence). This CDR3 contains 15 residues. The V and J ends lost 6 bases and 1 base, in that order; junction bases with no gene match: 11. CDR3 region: CSASLRGTRSYEQYF. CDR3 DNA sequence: TGCAGTGCGTCCCTTAGGGGGACTAGATCCTACGAGCAGTACTTC.

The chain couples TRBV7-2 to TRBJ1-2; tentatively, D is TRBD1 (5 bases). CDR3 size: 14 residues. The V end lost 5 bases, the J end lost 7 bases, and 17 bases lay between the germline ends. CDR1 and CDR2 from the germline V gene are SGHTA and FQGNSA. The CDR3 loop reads CASSPQGASGGYTF. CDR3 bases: TGTGCCAGCAGCCCCCAGGGCGCTTCTGGTGGCTACACCTTC.

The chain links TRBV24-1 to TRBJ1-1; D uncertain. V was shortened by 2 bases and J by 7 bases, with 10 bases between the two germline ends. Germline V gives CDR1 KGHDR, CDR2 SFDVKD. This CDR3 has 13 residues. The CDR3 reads CATSDWGKGEAFF. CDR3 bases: TGTGCCACCAGTGATTGGGGTAAGGGTGAAGCTTTCTTT.

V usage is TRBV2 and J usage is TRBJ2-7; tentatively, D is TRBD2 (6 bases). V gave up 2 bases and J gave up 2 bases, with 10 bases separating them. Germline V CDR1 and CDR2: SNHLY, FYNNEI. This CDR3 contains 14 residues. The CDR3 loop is CASSESTGAYEQYF. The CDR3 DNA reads TGTGCCAGCAGTGAATCAACGGGGGCCTACGAGCAGTACTTC.

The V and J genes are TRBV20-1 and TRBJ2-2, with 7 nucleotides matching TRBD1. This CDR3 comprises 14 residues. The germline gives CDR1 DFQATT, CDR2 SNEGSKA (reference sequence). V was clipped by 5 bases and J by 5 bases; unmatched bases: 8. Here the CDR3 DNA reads TGCAGTGCTCGGAACAGGGGATTGACCGGGGAGCTGTTTTTT. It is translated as CSARNRGLTGELFF.

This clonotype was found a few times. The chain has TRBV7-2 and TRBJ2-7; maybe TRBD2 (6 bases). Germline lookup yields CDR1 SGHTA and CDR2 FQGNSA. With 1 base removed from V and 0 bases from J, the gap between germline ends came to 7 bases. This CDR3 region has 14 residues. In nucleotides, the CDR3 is TGTGCCAGCAGCTTAGGCGGGATCTCCTACGAGCAGTACTTC. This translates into CASSLGGISYEQYF. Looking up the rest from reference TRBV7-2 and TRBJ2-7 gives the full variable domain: GAGVSQSPSNKVTEKGKDVELRCDPISGHTALYWYRQSLGQGLEFLIYFQGNSAPDKSGLPSDRFSAERTGGSVSTLTIQRTQQEDSAVYLCASSLGGISYEQYFGPGTRLTVT.

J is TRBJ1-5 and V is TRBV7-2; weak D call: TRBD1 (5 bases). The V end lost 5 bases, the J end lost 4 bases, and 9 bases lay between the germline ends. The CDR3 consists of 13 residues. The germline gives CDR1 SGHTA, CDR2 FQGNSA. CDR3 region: CASSLGRNQPQHF. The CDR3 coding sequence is TGTGCCAGCAGCCTGGGGCGGAATCAGCCCCAGCATTTT.

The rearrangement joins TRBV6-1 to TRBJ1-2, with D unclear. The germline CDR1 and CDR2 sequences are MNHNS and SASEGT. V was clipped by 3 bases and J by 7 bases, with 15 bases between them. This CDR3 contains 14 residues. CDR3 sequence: CASSDVLPRLGYTF. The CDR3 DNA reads TGTGCCAGCAGTGACGTCCTCCCCAGGCTTGGCTACACCTTC.

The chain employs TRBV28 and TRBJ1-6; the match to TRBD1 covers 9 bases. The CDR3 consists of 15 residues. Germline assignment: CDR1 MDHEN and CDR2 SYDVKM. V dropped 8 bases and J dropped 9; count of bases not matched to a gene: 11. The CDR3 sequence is CASEGSPGQGSPLHF. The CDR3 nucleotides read TGTGCCAGCGAGGGATCTCCGGGACAGGGTTCACCCCTCCACTTT.

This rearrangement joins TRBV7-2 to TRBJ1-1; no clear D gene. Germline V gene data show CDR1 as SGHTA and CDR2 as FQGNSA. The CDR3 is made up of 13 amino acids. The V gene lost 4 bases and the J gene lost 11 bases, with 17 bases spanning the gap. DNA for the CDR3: TGTGCCAGCAGCTCAGAGGTGAATCACGGTGCTTTCTTT. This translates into CASSSEVNHGAFF.

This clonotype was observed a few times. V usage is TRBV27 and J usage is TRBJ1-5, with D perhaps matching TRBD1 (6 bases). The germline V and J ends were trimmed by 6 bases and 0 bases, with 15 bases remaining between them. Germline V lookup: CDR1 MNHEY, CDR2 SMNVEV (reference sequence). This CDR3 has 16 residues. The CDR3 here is CASREGGIYSNQPQHF. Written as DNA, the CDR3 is TGTGCCAGCAGAGAGGGGGGAATTTATAGCAATCAGCCCCAGCATTTT.

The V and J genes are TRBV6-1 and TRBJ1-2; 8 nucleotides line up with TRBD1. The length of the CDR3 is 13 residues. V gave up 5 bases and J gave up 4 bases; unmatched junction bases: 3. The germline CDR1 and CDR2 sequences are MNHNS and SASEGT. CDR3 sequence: CASSPGGSYGYTF. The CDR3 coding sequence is TGTGCCAGCAGTCCAGGGGGCAGCTATGGCTACACCTTC.

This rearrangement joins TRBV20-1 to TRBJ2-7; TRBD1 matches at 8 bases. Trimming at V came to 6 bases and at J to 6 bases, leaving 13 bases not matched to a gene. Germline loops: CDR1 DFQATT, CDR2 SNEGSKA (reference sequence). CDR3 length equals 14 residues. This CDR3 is CSAHWTGPQGEQYF. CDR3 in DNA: TGCAGTGCGCATTGGACAGGGCCCCAGGGCGAGCAGTACTTC.

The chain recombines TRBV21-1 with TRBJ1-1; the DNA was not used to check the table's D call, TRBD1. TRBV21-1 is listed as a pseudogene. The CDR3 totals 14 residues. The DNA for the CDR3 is TGTGCCAGCAGACTGGACAGGGCGGACACTGAAGCTTTCTTT. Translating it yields CASRLDRADTEAFF.

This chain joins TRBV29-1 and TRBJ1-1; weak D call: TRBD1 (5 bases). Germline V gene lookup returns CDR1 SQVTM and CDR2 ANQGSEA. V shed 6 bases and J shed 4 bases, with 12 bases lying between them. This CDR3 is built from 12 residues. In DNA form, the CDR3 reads TGCAGCGTCGGGACTACGAGCACTGAAGCTTTCTTT. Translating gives CSVGTTSTEAFF.

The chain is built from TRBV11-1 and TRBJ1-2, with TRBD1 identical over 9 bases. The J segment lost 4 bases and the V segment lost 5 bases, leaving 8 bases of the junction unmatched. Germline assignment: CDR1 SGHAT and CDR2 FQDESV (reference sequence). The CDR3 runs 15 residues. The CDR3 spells CASSPSGGQGYGYTF. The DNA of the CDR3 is TGTGCCAGCAGCCCTTCGGGGGGACAGGGCTATGGCTACACCTTC.

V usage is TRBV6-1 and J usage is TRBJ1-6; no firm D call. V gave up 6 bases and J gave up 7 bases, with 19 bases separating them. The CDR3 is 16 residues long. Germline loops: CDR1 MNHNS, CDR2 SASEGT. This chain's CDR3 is CASRHNGGRANSPLHF. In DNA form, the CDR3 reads TGTGCCAGCAGACACAACGGCGGCCGAGCCAATTCACCCCTCCACTTT.

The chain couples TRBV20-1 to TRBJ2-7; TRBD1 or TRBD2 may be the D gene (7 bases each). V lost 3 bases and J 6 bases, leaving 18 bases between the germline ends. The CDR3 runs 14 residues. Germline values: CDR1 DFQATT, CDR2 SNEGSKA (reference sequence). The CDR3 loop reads CSASMTGRDGEQYF. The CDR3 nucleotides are TGCAGTGCTAGTATGACAGGGAGGGACGGCGAGCAGTACTTC.

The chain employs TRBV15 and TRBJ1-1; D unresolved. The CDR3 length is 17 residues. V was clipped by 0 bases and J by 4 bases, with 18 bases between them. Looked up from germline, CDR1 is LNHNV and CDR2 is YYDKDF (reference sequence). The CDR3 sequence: CATSRESISGLSTEAFF. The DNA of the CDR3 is TGTGCCACCAGCAGAGAAAGCATCAGTGGACTAAGCACTGAAGCTTTCTTT.

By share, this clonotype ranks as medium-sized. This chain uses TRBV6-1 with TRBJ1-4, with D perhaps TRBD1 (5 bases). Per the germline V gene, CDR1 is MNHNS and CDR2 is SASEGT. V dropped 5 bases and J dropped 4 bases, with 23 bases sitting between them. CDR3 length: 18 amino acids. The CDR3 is CASSRTLNVRGLNEKLFF. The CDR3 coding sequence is TGTGCCAGCAGTCGAACCCTTAACGTCCGGGGACTTAATGAAAAACTGTTTTTT.

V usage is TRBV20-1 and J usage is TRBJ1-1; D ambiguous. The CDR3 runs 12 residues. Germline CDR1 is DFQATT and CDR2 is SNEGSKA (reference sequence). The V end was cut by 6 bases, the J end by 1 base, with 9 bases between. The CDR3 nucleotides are TGCAGTGCGACAACACCGAACACTGAAGCTTTCTTT. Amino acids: CSATTPNTEAFF.